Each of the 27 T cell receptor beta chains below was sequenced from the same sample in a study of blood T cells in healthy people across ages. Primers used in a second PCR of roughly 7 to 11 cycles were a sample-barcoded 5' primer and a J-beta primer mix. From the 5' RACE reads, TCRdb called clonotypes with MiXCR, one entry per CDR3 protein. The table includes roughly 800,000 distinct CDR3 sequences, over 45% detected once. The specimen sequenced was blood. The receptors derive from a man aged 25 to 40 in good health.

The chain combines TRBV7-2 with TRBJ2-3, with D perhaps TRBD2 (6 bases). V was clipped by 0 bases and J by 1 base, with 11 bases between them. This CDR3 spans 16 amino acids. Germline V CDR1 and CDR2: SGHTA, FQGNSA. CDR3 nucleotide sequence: TGTGCCAGCAGCTTAGCGCCTAGCGTAGGCACAGATACGCAGTATTTT. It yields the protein CASSLAPSVGTDTQYF.

CDR3 in amino acids: CASSTRTGEEQYF. The CDR3 DNA reads TGTGCCAGCAGTACCCGTACCGGGGAGGAGCAGTACTTC. This chain links TRBV2 with TRBJ2-7; D may be TRBD2 (5 bases). CDR3 length: 13 residues. Trimming took off 5 bases at V and 7 bases at J, with 15 bases between the two ends. Germline V lookup: CDR1 SNHLY, CDR2 FYNNEI.

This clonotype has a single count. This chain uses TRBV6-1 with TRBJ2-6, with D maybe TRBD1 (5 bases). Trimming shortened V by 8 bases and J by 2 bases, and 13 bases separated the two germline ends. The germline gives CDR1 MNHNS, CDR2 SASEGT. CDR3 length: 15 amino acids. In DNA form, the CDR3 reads TGTGCCAGCCGGGCTTCCAGGGCTGGGGCCAACGTCCTGACTTTC. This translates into CASRASRAGANVLTF.

CDR3 in amino acids: CASSRATRAEAFF. Written as DNA, the CDR3 is TGTGCCAGCAGCCGCGCGACCAGGGCTGAAGCTTTCTTT. The chain links TRBV2 to TRBJ1-1; tentative D call: TRBD1 (5 bases). This CDR3 has 13 residues. V was clipped by 6 bases and J by 6 bases, with 14 bases between them. Germline CDR1 reads SNHLY; CDR2 reads FYNNEI.

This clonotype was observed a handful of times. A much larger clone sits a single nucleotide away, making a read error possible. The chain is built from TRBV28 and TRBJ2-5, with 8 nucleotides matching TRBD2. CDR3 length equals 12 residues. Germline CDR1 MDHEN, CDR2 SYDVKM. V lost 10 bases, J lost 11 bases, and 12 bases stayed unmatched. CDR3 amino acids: CATIGRANEQYF. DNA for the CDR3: TGTGCCACCATCGGGAGGGCCAATGAGCAGTACTTC.

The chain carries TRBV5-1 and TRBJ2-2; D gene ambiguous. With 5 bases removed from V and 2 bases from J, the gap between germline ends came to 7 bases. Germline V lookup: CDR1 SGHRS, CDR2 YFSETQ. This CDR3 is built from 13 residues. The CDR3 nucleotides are TGCGCCAGCAGAGAAATAAACACCGGGGAGCTGTTTTTT. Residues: CASREINTGELFF.

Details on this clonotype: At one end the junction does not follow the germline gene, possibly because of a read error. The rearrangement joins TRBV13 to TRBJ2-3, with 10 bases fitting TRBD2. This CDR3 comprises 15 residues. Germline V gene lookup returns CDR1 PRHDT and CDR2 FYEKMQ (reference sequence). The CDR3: CASSPAGGETDTRYF. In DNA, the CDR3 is TGTGCCAGCAGCCCAGCGGGGGGGGAGACAGATACGCGGTATTTT.

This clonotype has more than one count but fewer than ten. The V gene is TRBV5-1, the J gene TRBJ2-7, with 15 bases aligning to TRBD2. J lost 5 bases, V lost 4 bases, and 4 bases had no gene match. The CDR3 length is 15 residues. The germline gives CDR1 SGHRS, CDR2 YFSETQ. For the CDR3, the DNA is TGCGCCAGCAGCCGGACTAGCGGGAGGGACCACGAGCAGTACTTC. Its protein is CASSRTSGRDHEQYF.

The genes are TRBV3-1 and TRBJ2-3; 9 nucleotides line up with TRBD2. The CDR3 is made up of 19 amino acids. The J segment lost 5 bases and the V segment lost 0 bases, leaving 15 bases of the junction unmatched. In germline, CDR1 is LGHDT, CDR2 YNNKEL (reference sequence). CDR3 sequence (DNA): TGTGCCAGCAGCCAAGATGTGGGCGGGAGGGACGCCCGTGAAGATACGCAGTATTTT. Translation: CASSQDVGGRDAREDTQYF.

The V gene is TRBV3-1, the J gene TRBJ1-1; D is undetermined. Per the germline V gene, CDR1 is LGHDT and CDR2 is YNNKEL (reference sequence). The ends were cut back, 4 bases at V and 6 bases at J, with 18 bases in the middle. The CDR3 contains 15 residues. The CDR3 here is CASSLHAGNPPEAFF. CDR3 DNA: TGTGCCAGCAGCCTACACGCAGGCAACCCCCCTGAAGCTTTCTTT.

The CDR3 spells CSALSGGNTGELFF. The CDR3 DNA follows: TGCAGCGCCTTAAGCGGGGGGAACACCGGGGAGCTGTTTTTT. The genes are TRBV20-1 and TRBJ2-2; TRBD2 agrees at 8 bases. Germline-derived CDR1 and CDR2 are DFQATT and SNEGSKA (reference sequence). The CDR3 contains 14 residues.

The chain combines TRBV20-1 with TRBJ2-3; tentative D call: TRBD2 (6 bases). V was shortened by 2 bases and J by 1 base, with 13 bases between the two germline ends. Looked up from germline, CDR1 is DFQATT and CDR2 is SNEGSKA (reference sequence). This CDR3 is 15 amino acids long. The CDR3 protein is CSARKRGGGTDTQYF. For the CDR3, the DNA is TGCAGTGCTAGAAAACGGGGAGGCGGCACAGATACGCAGTATTTT.

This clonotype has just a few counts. CDR3 protein: CASSISPGFEQYF. CDR3 nucleotide sequence: TGTGCCAGCAGCATATCCCCTGGGTTCGAGCAGTACTTC. The chain is built from TRBV28 and TRBJ2-7; D is unclear. V shed 6 bases and J shed 6 bases, with 15 bases lying between them. CDR1 is MDHEN and CDR2 is SYDVKM in the germline V gene. The CDR3 has 13 amino acids.

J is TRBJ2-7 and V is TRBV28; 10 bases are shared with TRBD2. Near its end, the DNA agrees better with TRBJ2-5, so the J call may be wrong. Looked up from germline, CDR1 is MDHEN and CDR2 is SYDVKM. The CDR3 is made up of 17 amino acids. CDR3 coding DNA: TGTGCCAGCAGTGAAACAAAAGGACTAGCGGAACAAGAGACCCAGTACTTC. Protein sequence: CASSETKGLAEQETQYF.

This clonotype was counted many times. CDR3 residues: CASSLRGGGAYNEQFF. The CDR3 coding sequence is TGTGCCAGCAGTCTTCGAGGGGGGGGGGCCTACAATGAGCAGTTCTTC. The chain recombines TRBV6-4 with TRBJ2-1, with D perhaps matching TRBD2 (7 bases). The CDR3 runs 16 residues. V lost 5 bases, J lost 2 bases, and 16 bases lay in between. The germline V gene has CDR1 MRHNA and CDR2 SNTAGT.

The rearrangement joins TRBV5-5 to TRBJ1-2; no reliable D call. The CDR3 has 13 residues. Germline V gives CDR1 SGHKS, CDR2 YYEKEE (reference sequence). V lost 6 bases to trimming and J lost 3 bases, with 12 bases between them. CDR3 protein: CASTNGGYYGYTF. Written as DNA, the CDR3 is TGTGCCAGCACAAACGGAGGCTACTATGGCTACACCTTC.

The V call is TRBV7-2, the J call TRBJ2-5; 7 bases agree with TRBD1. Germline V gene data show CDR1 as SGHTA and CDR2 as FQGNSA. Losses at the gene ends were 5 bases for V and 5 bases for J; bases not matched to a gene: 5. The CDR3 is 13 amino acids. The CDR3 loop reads CASSIDRVETQYF. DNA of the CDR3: TGTGCCAGCAGCATCGACAGGGTTGAGACCCAGTACTTC.

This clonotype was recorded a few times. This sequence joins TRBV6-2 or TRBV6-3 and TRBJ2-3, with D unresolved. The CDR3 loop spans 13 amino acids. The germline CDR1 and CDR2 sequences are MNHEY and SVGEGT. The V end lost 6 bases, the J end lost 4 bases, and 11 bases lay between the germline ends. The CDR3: CASSFYSADTQYF. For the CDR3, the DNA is TGTGCCAGCAGCTTTTACTCCGCAGATACGCAGTATTTT.

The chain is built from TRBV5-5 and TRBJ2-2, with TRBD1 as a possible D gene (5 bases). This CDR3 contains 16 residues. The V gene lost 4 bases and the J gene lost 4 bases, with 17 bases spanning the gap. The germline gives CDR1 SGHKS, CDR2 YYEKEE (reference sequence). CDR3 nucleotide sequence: TGTGCCAGCAGCCTAAACCATGGGCAGGGCACCGGGGAGCTGTTTTTT. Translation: CASSLNHGQGTGELFF.

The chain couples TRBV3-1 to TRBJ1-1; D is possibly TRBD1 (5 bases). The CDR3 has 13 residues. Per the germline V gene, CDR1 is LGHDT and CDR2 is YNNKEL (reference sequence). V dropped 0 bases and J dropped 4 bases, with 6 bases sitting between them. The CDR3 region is CASSQEGTTEAFF. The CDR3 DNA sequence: TGTGCCAGCAGCCAAGAGGGGACCACTGAAGCTTTCTTT.

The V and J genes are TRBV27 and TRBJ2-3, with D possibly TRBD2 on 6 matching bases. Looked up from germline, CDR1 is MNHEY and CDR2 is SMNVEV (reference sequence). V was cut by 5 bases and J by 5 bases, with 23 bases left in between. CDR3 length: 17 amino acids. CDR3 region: CASSGPGGLLLGDTQYF. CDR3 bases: TGTGCCAGCAGTGGTCCCGGGGGACTCCTGTTGGGAGATACGCAGTATTTT.

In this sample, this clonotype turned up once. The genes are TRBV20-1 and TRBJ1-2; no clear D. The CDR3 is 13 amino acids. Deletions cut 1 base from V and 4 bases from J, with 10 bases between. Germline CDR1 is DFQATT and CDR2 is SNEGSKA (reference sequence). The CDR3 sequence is CSARADGGYGYTF. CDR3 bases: TGCAGTGCTAGAGCGGACGGTGGCTATGGCTACACCTTC.

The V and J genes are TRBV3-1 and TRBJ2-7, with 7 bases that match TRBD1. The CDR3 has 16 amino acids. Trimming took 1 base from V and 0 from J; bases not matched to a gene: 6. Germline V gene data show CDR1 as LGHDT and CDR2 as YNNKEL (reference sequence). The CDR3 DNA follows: TGTGCCAGCAGCCAAGTGGCACAGGGGCTCTCCTACGAGCAGTACTTC. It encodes CASSQVAQGLSYEQYF.

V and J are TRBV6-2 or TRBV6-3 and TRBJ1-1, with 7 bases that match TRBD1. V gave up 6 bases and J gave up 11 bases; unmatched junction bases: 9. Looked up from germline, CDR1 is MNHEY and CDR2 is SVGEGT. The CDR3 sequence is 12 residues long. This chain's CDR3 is CASSPTRQGAFF. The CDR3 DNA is TGTGCCAGCAGCCCAACCCGACAGGGTGCTTTCTTT.

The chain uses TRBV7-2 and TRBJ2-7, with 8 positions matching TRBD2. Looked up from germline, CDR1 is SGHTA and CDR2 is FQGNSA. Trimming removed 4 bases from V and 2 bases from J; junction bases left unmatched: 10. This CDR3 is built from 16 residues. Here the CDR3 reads CASSSPPGGSAYEQYF. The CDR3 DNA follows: TGTGCCAGCAGCTCCCCTCCGGGGGGGAGCGCCTACGAGCAGTACTTC.

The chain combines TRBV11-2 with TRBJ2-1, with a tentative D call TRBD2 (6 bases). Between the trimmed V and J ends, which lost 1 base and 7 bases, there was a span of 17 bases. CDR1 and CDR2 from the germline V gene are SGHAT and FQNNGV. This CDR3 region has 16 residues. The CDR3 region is CASSLGRGVRGNEQFF. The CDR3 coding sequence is TGTGCCAGCAGCTTAGGGCGCGGGGTGAGAGGAAATGAGCAGTTCTTC.

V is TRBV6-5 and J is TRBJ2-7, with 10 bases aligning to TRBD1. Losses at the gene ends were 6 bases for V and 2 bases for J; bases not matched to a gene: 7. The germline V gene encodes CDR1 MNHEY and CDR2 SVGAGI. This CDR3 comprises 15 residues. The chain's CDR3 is CASRTGGRVPYEQYF. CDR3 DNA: TGTGCCAGCAGGACAGGGGGCCGGGTTCCCTACGAGCAGTACTTC.